This record looks at one T cell receptor (beta chain) sequence and its context. Its specificity is unknown. The data originate from a study of shared clonotypes between healthy human individuals. Study results and caveats: Of the naive CD4 clonotypes, roughly 5% were shared across a handful of donors.

Produced via immunoSEQ multiplex PCR; TCRdb's table is partial and in-frame only. Of a few million clones in the sample, about 92% were seen once. The receptor comes from a man younger than 35 in good health. The sample was naive CD4+ T cells sorted from blood. The subset is: CD45RA+ positively selected.

The CDR3 protein is CASSQTDAGVLYF. The CDR3, as DNA: TGTGCCAGCAGCCAGACGGACGCCGGAGTTCTGTATTTT. V and J are TRBV7-6 and TRBJ1-3; D is ambiguous. This CDR3 has 13 residues. V lost 5 bases and J lost 16, with 21 bases in between. The germline CDR1 and CDR2 sequences are SGHVS and FNYEAQ.